Listed below are T cell receptor beta chains from one sample, sequenced in a study of blood T cell repertoires in COVID-19. Using immunoSEQ multiplex PCR, the repertoire was profiled, and TCRdb retains in-frame clones only, with some absent. The sample shows roughly 77,000 clones, 70% to 85% of them seen only once. The sequenced material came from peripheral blood. Source of these receptors: a man in his sixties with active or convalescent COVID-19. The CDR3 runs from the conserved cysteine through the conserved F or W. A D gene is named only where the DNA matches it firmly. The size entry is marked missing in some rows and otherwise reads once, few, many or a size class.

d_call	j_call	v_call	clone_size	cdr3_length	cdr3_nt	cdr3_aa
NA	TRBJ2-1	TRBV6-1	NA	14	TGTGCCAGCAGTGAGCAGGGATCATACAATGAGCAGTTCTTC	CASSEQGSYNEQFF
TRBD1	TRBJ1-2	TRBV7-9	NA	12	TGTGCCAGCAGTCGGACAGGGCAAGGCTACACCTTC	CASSRTGQGYTF
NA	TRBJ1-2	TRBV30	NA	12	TGTGCCTGGTCGACTGCGATGTATGGCTACACCTTC	CAWSTAMYGYTF
NA	TRBJ1-4	TRBV2	NA	13	TGTGCCAGCAGTCGGGACACCCATGAAAAACTGTTTTTT	CASSRDTHEKLFF
NA	TRBJ1-2	TRBV28	NA	14	TGTGCCAGCAGTTTCCTTGGGACACCGAGAGGCTACACCTTC	CASSFLGTPRGYTF
NA	TRBJ2-7	TRBV18	NA	13	TGTGCCAGCTCACCAGGAACAGGGAACGAGCAGTACTTC	CASSPGTGNEQYF
NA	TRBJ2-7	TRBV5-1	few	14	TGCGCCAGCAGCCCGGGGGGGACAGCCTACGAGCAGTACTTC	CASSPGGTAYEQYF
TRBD2	TRBJ2-7	TRBV7-6	NA	15	TGTGCCAGCAGCTTGAGCGGGGGCCCCTCCTACGAGCAGTACTTC	CASSLSGGPSYEQYF
NA	TRBJ2-7	TRBV2	NA	12	TGTGCCAGCAGCGGGATTTCCTACGAGCAGTACTTC	CASSGISYEQYF
TRBD2	TRBJ2-7	TRBV3-1/TRBV3-2	NA	16	TGTGCCAGCAGCCCCACACGGCTAGCGGGGACCTACGAGCAGTACTTC	CASSPTRLAGTYEQYF
NA	TRBJ2-2	TRBV6-6	NA	15	TGTGCCAGCAACTGGGCTGGCACGGACACCGGGGAGCTGTTTTTT	CASNWAGTDTGELFF
TRBD2	TRBJ2-7	TRBV7-2	NA	14	TGTGCCAGCAGCCTCTCGCGGGGGGGTTTAGAGCAGTACTTC	CASSLSRGGLEQYF
TRBD1	TRBJ2-7	TRBV27	NA	15	TGTGCCAGCAGCCGCATCGGGACAGGGAACTACGAGCAGTACTTC	CASSRIGTGNYEQYF
NA	TRBJ1-2	TRBV7-9	NA	16	TGTGCCAGCAGCTTAGCCGGCGGCAGCTCTAACTATGGCTACACCTTC	CASSLAGGSSNYGYTF
TRBD1	TRBJ2-1	TRBV6-2/TRBV6-3	NA	16	TGTGCCAGCAGTTACCTGGGACAGGGGTTGAGTAATGAGCAGTTCTTC	CASSYLGQGLSNEQFF
NA	TRBJ2-3	TRBV7-2	NA	15	TGTGCCAGCAGCTTAGGCCCAGGGAGCACAGATACGCAGTATTTT	CASSLGPGSTDTQYF
NA	TRBJ1-4	TRBV5-6	NA	17	TGTGCCAGCAGCTTGGAGGGGTATATACCAACTAATGAAAAACTGTTTTTT	CASSLEGYIPTNEKLFF
TRBD1	TRBJ1-1	TRBV5-8	once	13	TGTGCCAGTGGACAGGGGGCTAGCACTGAAGCTTTCTTT	CASGQGASTEAFF
NA	TRBJ1-1	TRBV5-1	NA	15	TGCGCCAGCACCCCGGCGAGGCAGTTGAACACTGAAGCTTTCTTT	CASTPARQLNTEAFF
NA	TRBJ2-7	TRBV5-6	NA	12	TGTGCCAGCAGCTTGGGACAATACGAGCAGTACTTC	CASSLGQYEQYF
TRBD1	TRBJ2-7	TRBV5-4	few	13	TGTGCCAGCAGCTTGGACAGGGGGAGTGAGCAGTACTTC	CASSLDRGSEQYF
NA	TRBJ1-5	TRBV28	NA	17	TGTGCCAGCAGCGACTTGGGAAGGGGCTATAGCAATCAGCCCCAGCATTTT	CASSDLGRGYSNQPQHF
NA	TRBJ2-2	TRBV4-1	few	14	TGCGCCAGCAGCCAGTTGGGCCGCACCGGGGAGCTGTTTTTT	CASSQLGRTGELFF
TRBD1	TRBJ1-5	TRBV3-1/TRBV3-2	NA	14	TGTGCCAGCGCCCCAGGGGGGTGGCTTTGGCCCCAGCATTTT	CASAPGGWLWPQHF
TRBD1	TRBJ1-3	TRBV27	NA	14	TGTGCCAGCAGTTTTACAGGGGCAGGAAACACCATATATTTT	CASSFTGAGNTIYF
NA	TRBJ1-1	TRBV30	few	11	TGTGCCGGGCAAGGGAACACTGAAGCTTTCTTT	CAGQGNTEAFF
NA	TRBJ1-1	TRBV5-1	once	17	TGCGCCAGCAGCCCCTATGGACAGAACAGTATGAACACTGAAGCTTTCTTT	CASSPYGQNSMNTEAFF
NA	TRBJ1-2	TRBV25-1	NA	11	TGTGCCAGCGAGATGAACTATGGCTACACCTTC	CASEMNYGYTF
NA	TRBJ1-2	TRBV21-1	NA	17	TGTGCCAGCAGCAAAAGTCTACCAAGACAGGGACAATATGGCTACACCTTC	CASSKSLPRQGQYGYTF
NA	TRBJ2-1	TRBV3-1/TRBV3-2	NA	12	TGTGCCAGCAGCCAATTAGTTAATGAGCAGTTCTTC	CASSQLVNEQFF
TRBD1	TRBJ2-1	TRBV7-8	few	19	TGTGCCAGCAGCCCACGTGTAACCGGGCCCGGTGCAGGGGGCAATGAGCAGTTCTTC	CASSPRVTGPGAGGNEQFF
NA	TRBJ2-1	TRBV7-2	NA	13	TGTGCCAGCAGCTTAGAACAGCACAATGAGCAGTTCTTC	CASSLEQHNEQFF
NA	TRBJ2-4	TRBV3-1/TRBV3-2	NA	16	TGTGCCAGCAGCCAAGAAACGCGAGCCAGGGAAAACATTCAGTACTTC	CASSQETRARENIQYF
TRBD1	TRBJ2-3	TRBV6-5	once	15	TGTGCCAGCAGTTACGAGGGACAGGGGGCAGATACGCAGTATTTT	CASSYEGQGADTQYF
TRBD1	TRBJ1-1	TRBV6-5	once	15	TGTGCCAGCAGTAACCCCAGACAGGGCGGCACTGAAGCTTTCTTT	CASSNPRQGGTEAFF
NA	TRBJ2-7	TRBV7-3	NA	13	TGTGCCAGCAGCCAAGCGGCAGCAGACGAGCAGTACTTC	CASSQAAADEQYF
TRBD1	TRBJ2-5	TRBV18	once	13	TGTGCCAGCTCACCACTAGGACAGGGCACCCAGTACTTC	CASSPLGQGTQYF
TRBD1	TRBJ1-5	TRBV2	NA	14	TGTGCCAGCAGTGGACAGGGCCCGAATCAGCCCCAGCATTTT	CASSGQGPNQPQHF
NA	TRBJ2-5	TRBV11-2	NA	14	TGTGCCAGCAGCTTACAACAGATCCAAGAGACCCAGTACTTC	CASSLQQIQETQYF
NA	TRBJ1-5	TRBV20-1	few	14	TGCAGTGCTAGTAGGGGTATTAGCAATCAGCCCCAGCATTTT	CSASRGISNQPQHF
NA	TRBJ2-7	TRBV27	NA	15	TGTGCCAGCAGTTGGTCCGGGACACTTTCCTACGAGCAGTACTTC	CASSWSGTLSYEQYF
NA	TRBJ2-7	TRBV10-3	NA	18	TGTGCCATCAGTACAAGGGATAATGGCGGGGATAACTCCTACGAGCAGTACTTC	CAISTRDNGGDNSYEQYF
TRBD1	TRBJ1-2	TRBV9	once	14	TGTGCCAGCAGCACGACAGGGCCCCTCTATGGCTACACCTTC	CASSTTGPLYGYTF
TRBD1	TRBJ1-6	TRBV6-1	few	16	TGTGCCAGCAGTGAAGGATACAGGGGTGATAATTCACCCCTCCACTTT	CASSEGYRGDNSPLHF
NA	TRBJ1-2	TRBV19	NA	12	TGTGCCAGTAATCGCGACAGGATTGGCTACACCTTC	CASNRDRIGYTF
NA	TRBJ2-5	TRBV7-3	NA	16	TGTGCCAGCAGCTTAACTGGGTCAGGGATAGGAGAGACCCAGTACTTC	CASSLTGSGIGETQYF
TRBD2	TRBJ2-1	TRBV24-1	NA	15	TGTGCCACCAGTGTCTCGGGGAAGCGGGGCAATGAGCAGTTCTTC	CATSVSGKRGNEQFF
TRBD1	TRBJ2-5	TRBV10-3	NA	15	TGTGCCATCAGTGAAGAAGGGGGCGGCGTAGAGACCCAGTACTTC	CAISEEGGGVETQYF
NA	TRBJ1-1	TRBV11-2	NA	17	TGTGCCAGCAGCTCAGAGGGGTTAGCGGTCATTCATCCTGAAGCTTTCTTT	CASSSEGLAVIHPEAFF
TRBD1	TRBJ2-2	TRBV7-2	NA	18	TGTGCCAGCAGCCTCTATTTAGGACAGGGGGCCGGGACCGGGGAGCTGTTTTTT	CASSLYLGQGAGTGELFF
NA	TRBJ2-3	TRBV3-1/TRBV3-2	many	13	TGTGCCAGCAGCCAAGCCGAGGCAGATACGCAGTATTTT	CASSQAEADTQYF
NA	TRBJ2-1	TRBV12-5	NA	15	TGTGCTAGTGGTTTGGGAGCGGGTGACCTCAATGAGCAGTTCTTC	CASGLGAGDLNEQFF
TRBD1	TRBJ2-2	TRBV24-1	NA	17	TGTGCCACCAGTGAATCCGGGACAGGGGGATCCACCGGGGAGCTGTTTTTT	CATSESGTGGSTGELFF
NA	TRBJ1-4	TRBV2	NA	10	TGTGCCAGCCGACGGACAGACCTGTTTTTT	CASRRTDLFF
NA	TRBJ1-1	TRBV27	NA	14	TGTGCCAGCAGTTTATACGGAACAGGGACTGAAGCTTTCTTT	CASSLYGTGTEAFF